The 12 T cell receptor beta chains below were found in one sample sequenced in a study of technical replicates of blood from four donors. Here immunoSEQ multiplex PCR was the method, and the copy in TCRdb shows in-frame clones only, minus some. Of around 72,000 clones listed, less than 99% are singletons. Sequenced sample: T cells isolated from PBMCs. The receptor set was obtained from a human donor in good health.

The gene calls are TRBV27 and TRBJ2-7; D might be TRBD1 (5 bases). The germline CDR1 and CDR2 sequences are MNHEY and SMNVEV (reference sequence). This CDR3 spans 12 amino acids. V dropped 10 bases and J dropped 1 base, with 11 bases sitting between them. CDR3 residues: CAKRTFSYEQYF. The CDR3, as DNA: TGTGCCAAAAGGACATTTTCCTACGAGCAGTACTTC.

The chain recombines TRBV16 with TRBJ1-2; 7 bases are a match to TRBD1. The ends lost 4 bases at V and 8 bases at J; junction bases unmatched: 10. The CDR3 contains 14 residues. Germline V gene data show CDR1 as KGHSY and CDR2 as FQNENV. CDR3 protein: CASSPSTGTSGYTF. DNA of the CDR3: TGTGCCAGCAGCCCCTCGACAGGGACTAGCGGCTACACCTTC. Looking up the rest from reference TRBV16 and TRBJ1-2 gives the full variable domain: GEEVAQTPKHLVRGEGQKAKLYCAPIKGHSYVFWYQQVLKNEFKFLISFQNENVFDETGMPKERFSAKCLPNSPCSLEIQATKLEDSAVYFCASSPSTGTSGYTFGSGTRLTVV.

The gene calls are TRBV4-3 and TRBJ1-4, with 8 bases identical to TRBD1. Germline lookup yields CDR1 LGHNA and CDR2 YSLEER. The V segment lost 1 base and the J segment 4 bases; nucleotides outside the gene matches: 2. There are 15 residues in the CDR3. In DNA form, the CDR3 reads TGCGCCAGCAGCCAAGGGGACAGGAATAATGAAAAACTGTTTTTT. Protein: CASSQGDRNNEKLFF.

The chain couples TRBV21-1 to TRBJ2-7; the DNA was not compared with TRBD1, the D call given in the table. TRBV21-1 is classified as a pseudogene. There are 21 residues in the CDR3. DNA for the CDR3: TGTGCCAGCAGCAAACCGCACTCCGGGACAGGGGGCGCCCTGTTCTCCTACGAGCAGTACTTC. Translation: CASSKPHSGTGGALFSYEQYF.

In DNA, the CDR3 is TGCGCCAGCAGCTTGGCTAGACGGAGTACCCTCTACGAGCAGTACTTC. Its protein is CASSLARRSTLYEQYF. The gene calls are TRBV5-1 and TRBJ2-7; the D is unclear. Germline V gene lookup returns CDR1 SGHRS and CDR2 YFSETQ. CDR3 size: 16 residues. V was clipped by 0 bases and J by 3 bases, with 16 bases between them.

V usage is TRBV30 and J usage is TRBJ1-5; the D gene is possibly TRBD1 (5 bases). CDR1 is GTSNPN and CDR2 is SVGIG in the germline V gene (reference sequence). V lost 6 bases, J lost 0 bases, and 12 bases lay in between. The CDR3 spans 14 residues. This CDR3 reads CACTTGYSNQPQHF. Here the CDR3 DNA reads TGTGCCTGTACTACAGGATATAGCAATCAGCCCCAGCATTTT.

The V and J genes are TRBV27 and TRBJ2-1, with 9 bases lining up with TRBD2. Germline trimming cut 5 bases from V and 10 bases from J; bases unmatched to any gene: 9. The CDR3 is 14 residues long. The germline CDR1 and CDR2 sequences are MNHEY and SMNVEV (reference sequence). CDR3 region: CASSPGTSPWEQFF. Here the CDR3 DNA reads TGTGCCAGCAGTCCTGGGACTAGCCCGTGGGAGCAGTTCTTC.

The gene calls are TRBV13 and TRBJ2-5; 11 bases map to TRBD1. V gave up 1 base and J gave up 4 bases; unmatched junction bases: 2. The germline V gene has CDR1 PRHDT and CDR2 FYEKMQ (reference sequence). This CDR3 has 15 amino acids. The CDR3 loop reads CASSLEGTGGETQYF. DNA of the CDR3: TGTGCCAGCAGCTTAGAAGGGACAGGGGGAGAGACCCAGTACTTC.

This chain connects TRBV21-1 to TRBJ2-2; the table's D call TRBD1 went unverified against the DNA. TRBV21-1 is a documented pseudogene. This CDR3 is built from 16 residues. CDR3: CASSTLDRENTGELFF. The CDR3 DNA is TGTGCCAGCAGCACCCTGGACAGGGAGAACACCGGGGAGCTGTTTTTT.

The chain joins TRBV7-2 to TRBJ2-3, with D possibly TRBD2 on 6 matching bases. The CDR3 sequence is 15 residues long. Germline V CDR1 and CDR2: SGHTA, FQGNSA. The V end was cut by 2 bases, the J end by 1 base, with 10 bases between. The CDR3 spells CASSLWDWGTDTQYF. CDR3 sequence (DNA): TGTGCCAGCAGCTTATGGGACTGGGGCACAGATACGCAGTATTTT.

CDR3 DNA sequence: TGTGCCAGTAGTATAAATGCAGGGAAGAACACCGGGGAGCTGTTTTTT. It encodes CASSINAGKNTGELFF. This chain connects TRBV19 to TRBJ2-2, with D tentatively TRBD1 (5 bases). CDR3 length equals 16 residues. V dropped 2 bases and J dropped 1 base, with 11 bases sitting between them. CDR1 is LNHDA, CDR2 SQIVND, per germline (reference sequence).

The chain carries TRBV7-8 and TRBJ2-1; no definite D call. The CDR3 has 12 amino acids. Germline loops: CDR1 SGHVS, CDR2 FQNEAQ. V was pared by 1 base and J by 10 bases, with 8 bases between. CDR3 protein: CASSLVLLEQFF. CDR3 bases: TGTGCCAGCAGCTTAGTCCTGTTAGAGCAGTTCTTC.